This TCR beta chain was identified in a study of blood T cell repertoires in COVID-19. Across the whole study: Acute and convalescent COVID-19 specimens originated in the United States, Italy and Spain. PBMCs, B-cell-depleted T cells, or T cells were the source of the cDNA or gDNA that made up the material.

Under the authors' procedure: Reference gene primer amplification gave estimated nucleated cell counts. Sequencing used immunoSEQ multiplex PCR; TCRdb keeps in-frame clones, though not all of them. The V and J calls and clone size come from that table; D and trimming were worked out from the DNA. The sample holds tens of thousands of clones, over 80% seen once. Germline-derived CDR1 and CDR2 are SGHRS and YFSETQ. The V end lost 3 bases, the J end lost 10 bases, and 23 bases lay between the germline ends. CDR3 length: 16 residues. Sequencing was carried out using peripheral blood. The chain recombines TRBV5-1 with TRBJ2-1; possibly TRBD1 for D (5 bases). The source is a human donor in a cohort sampled during active COVID-19. The CDR3 DNA reads TGCGCCAGCAGCTCGACCGACAGAGGATCACTGGGCGAGCAGTTCTTC. It is translated as CASSSTDRGSLGEQFF.